This T cell receptor beta chain was captured by sequencing in a study of Ad26.COV2.S vaccination and SARS-CoV-2 variants. Study-level results: Those who received vaccine or placebo ended up with similar non-spike TCR breadth. A substantial breadth of spike-specific CD8+ and CD4+ T cell responses after vaccination has been reported.

As for treatment: around 19 received Ad26.COV2.S at low or high dose, single or two shots; about 5 received placebo; per-sample allocation not given. Sampling was performed 63 days after the first vaccine or placebo injection. An 18-55-year-old adult in Boston served as donor. Assay used: immunoSEQ multiplex PCR; TCRdb lists only in-frame clones, some missing. The data hold about 680,000 clones, with 89% observed a single time. The germline V and J ends were trimmed by 3 bases and 0 bases, with 9 bases remaining between them. The CDR3 totals 15 residues. The germline V gene has CDR1 MNHNS and CDR2 SASEGT. Worth noting for this clone: The antigen remains unidentified.

This specimen was peripheral blood, taken in a trial of Ad26.COV2.S vaccine versus placebo. The receptor was isolated from a person aged 18-60 years who received the Ad26.COV2.S COVID-19 vaccine or a placebo. The genes are TRBV6-1 and TRBJ2-4, with a possible D match to TRBD1 (5 bases). The CDR3 is CASSDHRLAKNIQYF. For the CDR3, the DNA is TGTGCCAGCAGTGACCACAGGCTAGCCAAAAACATTCAGTACTTC.